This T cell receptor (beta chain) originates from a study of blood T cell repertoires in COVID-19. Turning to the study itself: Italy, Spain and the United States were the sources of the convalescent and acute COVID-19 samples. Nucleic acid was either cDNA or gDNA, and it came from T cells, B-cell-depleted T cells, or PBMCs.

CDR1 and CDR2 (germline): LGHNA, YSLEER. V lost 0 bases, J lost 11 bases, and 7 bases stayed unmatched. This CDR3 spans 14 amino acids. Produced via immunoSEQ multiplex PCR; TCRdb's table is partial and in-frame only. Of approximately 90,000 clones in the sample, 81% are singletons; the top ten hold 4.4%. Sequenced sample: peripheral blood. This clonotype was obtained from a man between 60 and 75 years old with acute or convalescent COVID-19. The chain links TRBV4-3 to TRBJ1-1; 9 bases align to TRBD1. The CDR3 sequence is CASSQDETGGYAFF. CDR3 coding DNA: TGCGCCAGCAGCCAAGATGAAACAGGGGGCTATGCTTTCTTT.